The 24 T cell receptor beta chains reported below all come from one sample, sequenced in a study of vaccination effects on CD4 cells after COVID-19 (dated by TCRdb to 2021 to 2024). In the ViraFEST assay, PBMC were stimulated with viral peptide pools, and TCR sequencing was then used to find antigen-specific CD4+ T cell clonotypes based on their expansion. After 10 days of culture, CD4+ T cells were isolated with the EasySep CD4+ T cell isolation kit. Negative nucleocapsid antibody results before and after vaccination confirmed that the healthy vaccine recipients had no prior SARS-CoV-2 infection. These receptors' targets are unknown. Library creation used the immunoSEQ multiplex PCR assay. Sourced from immuneACCESS, this table was stored by TCRdb with only in-frame sequences that have V and J called. A share of the clones is absent; for the studies checked, an unresolved V gene accounts for under half, and the remainder has no known explanation. For this sample there are fewer than 25,000 clones; more than 70% appear just once. Jointly, the top ten make up under 13% of the sample.

The specimen comprised CD4+ T cells from PBMCs cultured with HCoV-NL63 spike peptides, sampled before COVID-19 vaccination. This specimen's cell subset or site label, per the study, means: HCoV-NL63 spike overlapping peptide pool stimulation. The origin of the receptors is a human donor who received a COVID-19 vaccine.

This chain joins TRBV5-1 and TRBJ2-5; 9 positions agree with TRBD1. Unmatched junction bases numbered 17, after V lost 0 bases and J lost 5 bases. CDR3 length: 19 residues. Germline V lookup: CDR1 SGHRS, CDR2 YFSETQ. CDR3 sequence: CASSLGVFSRGQGHETQYF. DNA for the CDR3: TGCGCCAGCAGCTTGGGGGTTTTTTCAAGGGGACAGGGACATGAGACCCAGTACTTC.

V and J are TRBV12-3 or TRBV12-4 and TRBJ1-2, with no clear D. Trimming left V 3 bases short and J 7 bases short, with 6 bases between. CDR3 length: 11 amino acids. The CDR3 is CASSLGGGYTF. The CDR3 region has the DNA TGTGCCAGCAGTTTGGGCGGTGGCTACACCTTC.

The table lists this clone with a count of one. The chain uses TRBV29-1 and TRBJ2-2; no firm D call. CDR1 is SQVTM and CDR2 is ANQGSEA in the germline V gene. The CDR3 contains 14 residues. Trimming took 7 bases from V and 1 from J, leaving 13 bases between them. CDR3 coding DNA: TGCAGCGCCTCCCCCAACCTGAACACCGGGGAGCTGTTTTTT. It translates to CSASPNLNTGELFF.

CDR3 sequence reads: CASSEGQGRGNEQFF. The CDR3 region has the DNA TGTGCCAGCAGTGAAGGCCAGGGGAGAGGCAATGAGCAGTTCTTC. The chain is built from TRBV2 and TRBJ2-1; tentative D call: TRBD1 (6 bases). Trimming removed 1 base from V and 6 bases from J, with 13 bases in between. CDR1 SNHLY and CDR2 FYNNEI come from the germline V gene. The CDR3 runs to 15 residues. Complete variable domain (other parts from reference TRBV2 and TRBJ2-1): EPEVTQTPSHQVTQMGQEVILRCVPISNHLYFYWYRQILGQKVEFLVSFYNNEISEKSEIFDDQFSVERPDGSNFTLKIRSTKLEDSAMYFCASSEGQGRGNEQFFGPGTRLTVL.

This clone occurred a few times. Other DNA variants within this sample encode the same CDR3. The rearrangement links TRBV18 to TRBJ2-2; 9 nucleotides align to TRBD1. The CDR3 extends over 16 amino acids. The V segment lost 3 bases and the J segment 2 bases; nucleotides outside the gene matches: 4. Per germline, CDR1 KGHSH and CDR2 LQKENI. The CDR3 region has the DNA TGTGCCAGCTCACCTCCGACAGGGGGTAACACCGGGGAGCTGTTTTTT. Translating it yields CASSPPTGGNTGELFF.

This clone was picked up a small number of times. Here the CDR3 DNA reads TGTGCCACCAGTGGGAAACAGAGCGGGAGGCAAAACGAGCAGTACTTC. Its translation: CATSGKQSGRQNEQYF. The chain carries TRBV24-1 and TRBJ2-7, with 9 bases identical to TRBD2. The CDR3 has 16 amino acids. Germline values: CDR1 KGHDR, CDR2 SFDVKD. Germline trimming cut 5 bases from V and 5 bases from J; bases unmatched to any gene: 12.

CDR3 bases: TGTGCCAGTAACCGAGACAGGCCAAATAATTCACCCCTCCACTTT. This sequence encodes CASNRDRPNNSPLHF. The chain recombines TRBV19 with TRBJ1-6; D perhaps matches TRBD1 (6 bases). V was clipped by 7 bases and J by 5 bases, with 15 bases between them. This CDR3 is 15 amino acids long. Germline V CDR1 and CDR2: LNHDA, SQIVND (reference sequence).

The chain has TRBV6-5 and TRBJ1-3; 11 nucleotides agree with TRBD1. The CDR3 loop spans 16 amino acids. Germline loops: CDR1 MNHEY, CDR2 SVGAGI. Trimming removed 2 bases from V and 4 bases from J; junction bases left unmatched: 4. The chain's CDR3 is CASSYGQGAWGNTIYF. The CDR3 DNA reads TGTGCCAGCAGTTACGGACAGGGGGCGTGGGGAAACACCATATATTTT.

The V and J genes are TRBV6-1 and TRBJ1-2; D is perhaps TRBD1 (6 bases). The length of the CDR3 is 17 residues. Per germline, CDR1 MNHNS and CDR2 SASEGT. Between the trimmed V and J ends, which lost 2 bases and 2 bases, there was a span of 18 bases. The CDR3 here is CASSELGQLGNNYGYTF. CDR3 coding DNA: TGTGCCAGCAGTGAACTGGGACAACTCGGGAACAACTATGGCTACACCTTC.

This clone appeared a single time. The chain employs TRBV5-6 and TRBJ2-3; D is possibly TRBD2 (6 bases). V lost 6 bases and J lost 2, with 22 bases in between. Germline values: CDR1 SGHDT, CDR2 YYEEEE. The CDR3 extends over 17 amino acids. Here the CDR3 DNA reads TGTGCCAGCACCCTACTTTCCTCGCGGGATGACACAGATACGCAGTATTTT. Translation: CASTLLSSRDDTDTQYF.

This chain connects TRBV10-3 to TRBJ2-5, with 8 positions matching TRBD2. V lost 10 bases, J lost 2 bases, and 9 bases stayed unmatched. Germline CDR1 ENHRY, CDR2 SYGVKD. This CDR3 is 14 amino acids long. The CDR3 sequence: CATATRGAQETQYF. The CDR3 nucleotides are TGTGCCACCGCGACGCGGGGGGCTCAAGAGACCCAGTACTTC.

V gene TRBV12-3 or TRBV12-4 combines with J gene TRBJ1-1; a weak D match, TRBD1 (5 bases). This CDR3 is built from 13 residues. V lost 3 bases, J lost 3 bases, and 8 bases lay in between. The CDR3: CASSFGGDTEAFF. The CDR3 DNA is TGTGCCAGCAGTTTCGGGGGGGACACTGAAGCTTTCTTT.

The J gene is TRBJ1-1, the V gene TRBV9; no clear D gene. There are 13 residues in the CDR3. Deletions cut 0 bases from V and 5 bases from J, with 8 bases between. Germline CDR1 is SGDLS and CDR2 is YYNGEE. Here the CDR3 DNA reads TGTGCCAGCAGCGTAGTTGGGAGGACTGAAGCTTTCTTT. Translating it yields CASSVVGRTEAFF.

The chain is built from TRBV6-1 and TRBJ2-1; no clear D. Trimming shortened V by 2 bases and J by 10 bases, and 18 bases separated the two germline ends. The CDR3 totals 15 residues. CDR1 MNHNS and CDR2 SASEGT come from the germline V gene. Here the CDR3 reads CASSENGLSLREQFF. In DNA, the CDR3 is TGTGCCAGCAGTGAAAATGGGCTAAGTCTACGGGAGCAGTTCTTC.

For the CDR3, the DNA is TGTGCCAGCAGCTTAGATCAGGGGGGGACCCTAAACACCGGGGAGCTGTTTTTT. Its translation: CASSLDQGGTLNTGELFF. The chain combines TRBV11-3 with TRBJ2-2; D tentatively fits TRBD1 or TRBD2 (7 bases each). Germline CDR1 SGHNT, CDR2 YENEEA. This CDR3 is 18 amino acids long. The V end lost 0 bases, the J end lost 2 bases, and 16 bases lay between the germline ends.

Here the CDR3 DNA reads TGCGCCAGCAGCCAGGGGGACAGCGGCAATTATGGCTACACCTTC. Translated: CASSQGDSGNYGYTF. The genes are TRBV5-1 and TRBJ1-2, with 7 bases matching TRBD1. Germline V CDR1 and CDR2: SGHRS, YFSETQ. The CDR3 has 15 residues. V gave up 4 bases and J gave up 5 bases; unmatched junction bases: 11.

The V gene is TRBV4-1, the J gene TRBJ1-6; D remains ambiguous. V was pared by 4 bases and J by 2 bases, with 12 bases between. The CDR3 loop spans 16 amino acids. CDR1 MGHRA and CDR2 YSYEKL come from the germline V gene. Here the CDR3 DNA reads TGCGCCAGCAGCCCCCCAAGGAGCGCCTATAATTCACCCCTCCACTTT. Protein product: CASSPPRSAYNSPLHF.

The genes are TRBV7-9 and TRBJ2-3; the match to TRBD2 covers 13 bases. Trimming removed 3 bases from V and 2 bases from J; junction bases left unmatched: 5. Germline-derived CDR1 and CDR2 are SEHNR and FQNEAQ (reference sequence). The CDR3 length is 17 residues. CDR3 DNA sequence: TGTGCCAGCAGCTTGGGACTAGCGGGACGGTACACAGATACGCAGTATTTT. It specifies CASSLGLAGRYTDTQYF.

The rearrangement uses TRBV11-2 and TRBJ2-7; maybe TRBD2 (6 bases). Looked up from germline, CDR1 is SGHAT and CDR2 is FQNNGV. The V end lost 1 base, the J end lost 2 bases, and 12 bases lay between the germline ends. The CDR3 runs to 15 residues. The CDR3: CASSLGRERTYEQYF. In nucleotides, the CDR3 is TGTGCCAGCAGCTTAGGGCGGGAAAGGACCTACGAGCAGTACTTC.

This clone was found once. This sequence joins TRBV24-1 and TRBJ2-3; no clear D. There are 14 residues in the CDR3. Germline assignment: CDR1 KGHDR and CDR2 SFDVKD. V was trimmed by 5 bases and J by 1 base, leaving 9 bases between them. The CDR3 sequence is CATSVGSGTDTQYF. The DNA for the CDR3 is TGTGCCACCAGTGTGGGCAGTGGCACAGATACGCAGTATTTT.

The chain couples TRBV3-1 (or the pseudogene TRBV3-2) to TRBJ2-5; 7 bases line up with TRBD1. The CDR3 sequence is 14 residues long. Germline V gives CDR1 LGHDT, CDR2 YNNKEL (reference sequence). Losses at the gene ends were 3 bases for V and 5 bases for J; bases not matched to a gene: 6. The CDR3: CASSHRGMGETQYF. Here the CDR3 DNA reads TGTGCCAGCAGCCACAGGGGGATGGGGGAGACCCAGTACTTC.

The CDR3 is CASSSVQSEAFF. The CDR3 DNA reads as TGTGCCAGCAGCTCAGTCCAGTCTGAAGCTTTCTTT. The gene calls are TRBV3-1 (or the pseudogene TRBV3-2) and TRBJ1-1, with D unresolved. V lost 5 bases, J lost 6 bases, and 10 bases lay in between. Germline V gene lookup returns CDR1 LGHDT and CDR2 YNNKEL (reference sequence). The CDR3 loop spans 12 amino acids.

The chain is built from TRBV7-8 and TRBJ2-7; the D is unclear. CDR1 is SGHVS, CDR2 FQNEAQ, per germline. Trimming left V 2 bases short and J 2 bases short, with 10 bases between. The CDR3 runs to 14 residues. In DNA form, the CDR3 reads TGTGCCAGCAGCTTAAATGCTTTGCCCTACGAGCAGTACTTC. Its protein product is CASSLNALPYEQYF.

This clone was picked up one time. The chain uses TRBV29-1 and TRBJ2-7; weak D call: TRBD1 (6 bases). Trimming took 5 bases from V and 7 from J, leaving 24 bases between them. Looked up from germline, CDR1 is SQVTM and CDR2 is ANQGSEA. The CDR3 sequence is 15 residues long. Here the CDR3 DNA reads TGCAGCGTTTCTCGGGGTACGGACAGCCGCTCGGAGCAGTACTTC. As protein: CSVSRGTDSRSEQYF.